Listed here are 32 T cell receptor beta chains from one sample, sequenced in a study of T cells in Graves' hyperthyroidism and ophthalmopathy. There were TCR beta CDR3 regions amplified from RNA transcripts. HTBI primers were employed in a first-round RT-PCR of the TCR CDR3. TCRdb recomputed calls from the multiplex PCR reads with MiXCR, one row per CDR3 protein. The table includes hundreds of thousands of distinct CDR3 sequences, roughly an eighth detected once. Sequenced sample: blood. The source is a woman aged 40 to 50 with Graves' ophthalmopathy.

This clonotype was seen a handful of times. V and J are TRBV5-1 and TRBJ1-2; no firm D call. Germline CDR1 SGHRS, CDR2 YFSETQ. The CDR3 sequence is 14 residues long. The V and J ends lost 3 bases and 0 bases respectively, with 9 bases between them. The CDR3 protein is CASSSQPTNYGYTF. The DNA for the CDR3 is TGCGCCAGCAGCTCCCAACCCACTAACTATGGCTACACCTTC.

This clonotype was picked up many times. This chain's CDR3 is CASSLYQGVYGYTF. CDR3 nucleotide sequence: TGTGCCAGCAGTTTATACCAGGGGGTTTATGGCTACACCTTC. The chain uses TRBV12-3 or TRBV12-4 and TRBJ1-2; 7 bases agree with TRBD1. This CDR3 is built from 14 residues. V lost 2 bases and J lost 5; bases outside the gene matches: 5.

This clonotype was detected only a few times. CDR3 sequence: CASSNRGQRNTGELFF. The DNA of the CDR3 is TGTGCCAGCAGCAACCGGGGACAGAGGAACACCGGGGAGCTGTTTTTT. The V gene is TRBV14, the J gene TRBJ2-2; the match to TRBD1 covers 7 bases. There are 16 residues in the CDR3. The trim removed 5 bases at V and 1 base at J, leaving 7 bases unmatched. From germline, CDR1 is SGHDN and CDR2 FVKESK.

This clonotype showed up many times. This chain joins TRBV20-1 and TRBJ1-1; D not certain. CDR1 is DFQATT, CDR2 SNEGSKA, per germline (reference sequence). Trimming left V 5 bases short and J 6 bases short, with 19 bases between. The CDR3 has 14 residues. The CDR3 DNA is TGCAGTGCTGCATCCCGAATCGCCGGGGCTGAAGCTTTCTTT. This sequence encodes CSAASRIAGAEAFF.

This clonotype was recorded at least ten times. The chain is built from TRBV7-9 and TRBJ2-5; no reliable D call. The CDR3 runs 14 residues. Germline values: CDR1 SEHNR, CDR2 FQNEAQ (reference sequence). V was pared by 5 bases and J by 1 base, with 11 bases between. The CDR3 region is CASSKTDLQETQYF. The CDR3 DNA follows: TGTGCCAGCAGCAAAACAGATCTCCAAGAGACCCAGTACTTC.

This clonotype showed up just once. The chain recombines TRBV14 with TRBJ2-3; weak D call: TRBD2 (6 bases). Germline CDR1 SGHDN, CDR2 FVKESK. The V end lost 4 bases, the J end lost 4 bases, and 15 bases lay between the germline ends. There are 15 residues in the CDR3. CDR3 sequence: CASSRLGLVADTQYF. DNA for the CDR3: TGTGCCAGCAGCCGACTAGGCCTCGTCGCAGATACGCAGTATTTT.

In the case of this clonotype: A much larger clone lies a single base off, so this may be a read error. V and J are TRBV28 and TRBJ1-1; 10 bases are shared with TRBD1. The CDR3 is made up of 15 amino acids. Germline V lookup: CDR1 MDHEN, CDR2 SYDVKM. Germline trimming cut 3 bases from V and 5 bases from J; bases unmatched to any gene: 6. The CDR3, as DNA: TGTGCCAGCAGTTTGGGACAGGGGTACGGGACTGAAGCTTTCTTT. This codes for CASSLGQGYGTEAFF.

This clonotype was found many times. V usage is TRBV9 and J usage is TRBJ2-3; 8 nucleotides line up with TRBD1. The CDR3 is made up of 15 amino acids. The junction had 9 bases not matched to a gene; V was cut back by 3 bases and J by 6 bases. CDR1 SGDLS and CDR2 YYNGEE come from the germline V gene. In DNA form, the CDR3 reads TGTGCCAGCAGCGATGAGGCAGGGGGCATCGATACGCAGTATTTT. It yields the protein CASSDEAGGIDTQYF.

This clonotype was recorded many times. The V gene is TRBV20-1, the J gene TRBJ1-1; a weak D match, TRBD1 (5 bases). Trimming stripped 4 bases from V and 4 bases from J, with 19 bases between. Germline lookup yields CDR1 DFQATT and CDR2 SNEGSKA (reference sequence). This CDR3 is 15 amino acids long. The CDR3 spells CSAMAGGVLSTEAFF. CDR3 nucleotides: TGCAGTGCTATGGCGGGGGGGGTTTTGAGCACTGAAGCTTTCTTT.

In its sample, this clonotype was seen many times. V usage is TRBV28 and J usage is TRBJ1-1, with a weak D call TRBD1 (6 bases). The V end was cut by 3 bases, the J end by 5 bases, with 16 bases between. CDR1 and CDR2 from the germline V gene are MDHEN and SYDVKM. The CDR3 covers 15 residues. CDR3 sequence reads: CASSFGQLVTTEAFF. DNA for the CDR3: TGTGCCAGCAGTTTTGGACAGTTAGTGACTACTGAAGCTTTCTTT. Based on the CDR3 plus reference TRBV28 and TRBJ1-1, the full variable domain is DVKVTQSSRYLVKRTGEKVFLECVQDMDHENMFWYRQDPGLGLRLIYFSYDVKMKEKGDIPEGYSVSREKKERFSLILESASTNQTSMYLCASSFGQLVTTEAFFGQGTRLTVV.

There are many counts of this clonotype. This chain connects TRBV6-1 to TRBJ1-5; D not resolved. Per germline, CDR1 MNHNS and CDR2 SASEGT. The CDR3 has 17 residues. V lost 2 bases, J lost 1 base, and 15 bases lay in between. The CDR3 coding sequence is TGTGCCAGCAGTGAACGACGTTGGGGTGAGAGCAATCAGCCCCAGCATTTT. Its translation is CASSERRWGESNQPQHF.

This clonotype was observed a handful of times. This chain connects TRBV5-4 to TRBJ1-1; 10 nucleotides line up with TRBD1. This CDR3 has 15 amino acids. V lost 4 bases to trimming and J lost 6 bases; unmatched junction nucleotides: 9. Germline loops: CDR1 SGHNT, CDR2 YYREEE (reference sequence). The CDR3 is CASSIPRDRGAEAFF. Here the CDR3 DNA reads TGTGCCAGCAGCATCCCCCGGGACAGGGGCGCTGAAGCTTTCTTT.

This clonotype occurred many times. J is TRBJ1-2 and V is TRBV20-1, with 9 bases lining up with TRBD1. In germline, CDR1 is DFQATT, CDR2 SNEGSKA (reference sequence). This CDR3 spans 12 amino acids. Germline trimming cut 6 bases from V and 5 bases from J; bases unmatched to any gene: 4. The CDR3 region has the DNA TGCAGTGCCGGGACAGGGACTTATGGCTACACCTTC. This codes for CSAGTGTYGYTF.

This clonotype was seen at least ten times. The V gene is TRBV12-3 or TRBV12-4, the J gene TRBJ1-4; 8 bases fit TRBD1. V lost 5 bases, J lost 3 bases, and 5 bases stayed unmatched. This CDR3 has 15 amino acids. The DNA for the CDR3 is TGTGCCAGCAGTCAGTACAGGGGGGCTAATGAAAAACTGTTTTTT. Encoded protein: CASSQYRGANEKLFF.

About this clonotype: A read error may be the cause here, since a much bigger clone is one base away. The V call is TRBV28, the J call TRBJ1-1; D possibly corresponds to TRBD1 (5 bases). This CDR3 contains 12 residues. Looked up from germline, CDR1 is MDHEN and CDR2 is SYDVKM. The CDR3 region is CASSFETAKALF. The CDR3 DNA reads TGTGCCAGCAGTTTTGAGACAGCCAAAGCTCTCTTT.

This clonotype was observed a handful of times. The chain links TRBV5-6 to TRBJ2-7; TRBD2 aligns across 10 bases. The CDR3 sequence is 15 residues long. Unmatched junction bases numbered 15, after V lost 9 bases and J lost 6 bases. Germline values: CDR1 SGHDT, CDR2 YYEEEE. CDR3 DNA sequence: TGTGCCACCACCCAGGTAGCGGGGGGCTCCCGCGAGCAGTACTTC. Its protein is CATTQVAGGSREQYF.

This clonotype was counted many times. The CDR3: CSALTTSGRTEYEQYF. The CDR3 coding sequence is TGCAGTGCTCTGACTACTAGCGGGAGGACTGAGTACGAGCAGTACTTC. The chain combines TRBV20-1 with TRBJ2-7; 12 bases align to TRBD2. Trimming took 5 bases from V and 4 from J; bases not matched to a gene: 12. CDR1 is DFQATT, CDR2 SNEGSKA, per germline (reference sequence). CDR3 length: 16 residues.

This clonotype has ten or more counts. This chain links TRBV7-8 with TRBJ1-6; tentatively, D is TRBD1 (5 bases). Trimming left V 4 bases short and J 7 bases short, with 17 bases between. CDR1 SGHVS and CDR2 FQNEAQ come from the germline V gene. This CDR3 has 16 amino acids. The CDR3 DNA follows: TGTGCCAGCAGCTCCCGGGGATGGGGCAAAAATTCACCCCTCCACTTT. Protein sequence: CASSSRGWGKNSPLHF.

There are many counts of this clonotype. J is TRBJ1-5 and V is TRBV7-4; D not resolved. CDR3 length: 15 residues. The V and J ends lost 5 bases and 3 bases respectively, with 14 bases between them. Germline lookup yields CDR1 SGHVT and CDR2 SQSDAQ. CDR3 coding DNA: TGTGCCAGCAGCCCCACACGGGCCCTCAATCAGCCCCAGCATTTT. Amino acid sequence: CASSPTRALNQPQHF. Full variable domain (outside the CDR3, taken from reference TRBV7-4 and TRBJ1-5): GAGVSQSPRYKVAKRGRDVALRCDSISGHVTLYWYRQTLGQGSEVLTYSQSDAQRDKSGRPSGRFSAERPERSVSTLKIQRTEQGDSAVYLCASSPTRALNQPQHFGDGTRLSIL.

On this clonotype: With a much larger clone just one base away, this may be a read error. The J gene is TRBJ2-7, the V gene TRBV7-9; 7 nucleotides line up with TRBD2. The CDR3 has 17 residues. V was clipped by 0 bases and J by 2 bases; unmatched bases: 10. CDR1 SEHNR and CDR2 FQNEAQ come from the germline V gene (reference sequence). CDR3 bases: TGTGCCAGCAGCTTAGCCGGGGCGGGAGTCTTCACCTACGAGCAGTACTTC. This codes for CASSLAGAGVFTYEQYF.

The CDR3 loop reads CSASKQPPPSYEQYF. As DNA, the CDR3 is TGCAGTGCTTCAAAACAGCCTCCCCCCTCCTACGAGCAGTACTTC. The rearrangement uses TRBV20-1 and TRBJ2-7; D remains ambiguous. Per germline, CDR1 DFQATT and CDR2 SNEGSKA (reference sequence). The CDR3 runs to 15 residues. The germline V and J ends were trimmed by 5 bases and 0 bases, with 17 bases remaining between them.

This clonotype has a handful of counts. The chain links TRBV5-6 to TRBJ2-2; 7 bases line up with TRBD2. In germline, CDR1 is SGHDT, CDR2 YYEEEE. This CDR3 has 15 residues. V was pared by 1 base and J by 6 bases, with 6 bases of the junction left unmatched. The CDR3 here is CASSLRGTTPGELFF. CDR3 DNA sequence: TGTGCCAGCAGCTTGCGGGGGACTACCCCCGGGGAGCTGTTTTTT.

J is TRBJ1-2 and V is TRBV10-1, with D maybe TRBD1 (5 bases). V was trimmed by 3 bases and J by 1 base, leaving 9 bases between them. The CDR3 length is 14 residues. Germline values: CDR1 WNHNN, CDR2 SYGVQD (reference sequence). The CDR3 nucleotides are TGCGCCAGCAGTGATGGAGGGGATAACTATGGCTACACCTTC. As protein: CASSDGGDNYGYTF.

This clonotype was detected many times. The V call is TRBV12-3 or TRBV12-4, the J call TRBJ2-1; D gene unclear. V gave up 4 bases and J gave up 4 bases, with 5 bases separating them. The CDR3 length is 12 residues. The CDR3 nucleotides are TGTGCCAGCAGTTCTGTTTACAATGAGCAGTTCTTC. This encodes CASSSVYNEQFF.

In this sample, this clonotype turned up many times. V gene TRBV28 combines with J gene TRBJ1-3; tentative D call: TRBD1 (5 bases). The V end was cut by 8 bases, the J end by 2 bases, with 13 bases between. Germline assignment: CDR1 MDHEN and CDR2 SYDVKM. The CDR3 sequence is 14 residues long. Written as DNA, the CDR3 is TGTGCCAGCGGATGGGGGAACACTGGAAACACCATATATTTT. Encoded protein: CASGWGNTGNTIYF. Combining the CDR3 with reference TRBV28 and TRBJ1-3 gives the whole variable domain DVKVTQSSRYLVKRTGEKVFLECVQDMDHENMFWYRQDPGLGLRLIYFSYDVKMKEKGDIPEGYSVSREKKERFSLILESASTNQTSMYLCASGWGNTGNTIYFGEGSWLTVV.

The V and J genes are TRBV27 and TRBJ2-7; TRBD1 matches 7 bases. The CDR3 is 13 amino acids. The germline CDR1 and CDR2 sequences are MNHEY and SMNVEV (reference sequence). V was clipped by 5 bases and J by 7 bases; unmatched bases: 8. The CDR3 reads CASSLETGYEQYF. The CDR3 DNA follows: TGTGCCAGCAGTCTAGAGACAGGGTATGAGCAGTACTTC.

The chain is built from TRBV18 and TRBJ1-3; no clear D. The CDR3 has 16 residues. V was trimmed by 0 bases and J by 1 base, leaving 10 bases between them. Germline V gene sequence: CDR1 KGHSH, CDR2 LQKENI. CDR3 sequence reads: CASSPPSQWSGNTIYF. The CDR3 DNA reads TGTGCCAGCTCACCACCCAGCCAGTGGTCTGGAAACACCATATATTTT.

The V gene is TRBV4-1, the J gene TRBJ2-3; D is undetermined. The CDR3 is 18 amino acids. V lost 1 base and J 4 bases, leaving 21 bases between the germline ends. In germline, CDR1 is MGHRA, CDR2 YSYEKL. CDR3 nucleotides: TGCGCCAGCAGCCAAGGGGAAGCAGCTGCAAGTCAGGCAGATACGCAGTATTTT. This sequence encodes CASSQGEAAASQADTQYF.

Many counts were recorded for this clonotype. The chain uses TRBV20-1 and TRBJ2-7; 10 bases agree with TRBD2. V dropped 3 bases and J dropped 5; count of bases not matched to a gene: 4. The CDR3 spans 13 residues. The germline V gene has CDR1 DFQATT and CDR2 SNEGSKA (reference sequence). CDR3 amino acids: CSASVLAGDEQYF. Here the CDR3 DNA reads TGCAGTGCTAGCGTTCTAGCGGGAGACGAGCAGTACTTC.

The table lists this clonotype with many counts. This chain joins TRBV5-1 and TRBJ2-3, with 13 bases that match TRBD2. The CDR3 consists of 16 residues. V lost 4 bases and J lost 2; bases outside the gene matches: 4. CDR1 and CDR2 from the germline V gene are SGHRS and YFSETQ. CDR3 bases: TGCGCCAGCAGCGAGGGACTAGCGGGGCCCACAGATACGCAGTATTTT. It is translated as CASSEGLAGPTDTQYF.

This clonotype was picked up many times. The chain recombines TRBV6-1 with TRBJ1-5; D might be TRBD1 (5 bases). The CDR3 contains 15 residues. Trimming shortened V by 5 bases and J by 4 bases, and 15 bases separated the two germline ends. Germline V gene sequence: CDR1 MNHNS, CDR2 SASEGT. CDR3 bases: TGTGCCAGCAGTTACGGGCAGGGAAGGAATCAGCCCCAGCATTTT. Translated, it gives CASSYGQGRNQPQHF.

The CDR3 sequence is CASSYHRGEQFF. In nucleotides, the CDR3 is TGTGCCAGCAGTTACCACAGGGGTGAGCAGTTCTTC. The V call is TRBV6-5, the J call TRBJ2-1, with TRBD1 matching over 7 bases. The CDR3 is made up of 12 amino acids. Unmatched junction bases numbered 1, after V lost 2 bases and J lost 9 bases. Per germline, CDR1 MNHEY and CDR2 SVGAGI.